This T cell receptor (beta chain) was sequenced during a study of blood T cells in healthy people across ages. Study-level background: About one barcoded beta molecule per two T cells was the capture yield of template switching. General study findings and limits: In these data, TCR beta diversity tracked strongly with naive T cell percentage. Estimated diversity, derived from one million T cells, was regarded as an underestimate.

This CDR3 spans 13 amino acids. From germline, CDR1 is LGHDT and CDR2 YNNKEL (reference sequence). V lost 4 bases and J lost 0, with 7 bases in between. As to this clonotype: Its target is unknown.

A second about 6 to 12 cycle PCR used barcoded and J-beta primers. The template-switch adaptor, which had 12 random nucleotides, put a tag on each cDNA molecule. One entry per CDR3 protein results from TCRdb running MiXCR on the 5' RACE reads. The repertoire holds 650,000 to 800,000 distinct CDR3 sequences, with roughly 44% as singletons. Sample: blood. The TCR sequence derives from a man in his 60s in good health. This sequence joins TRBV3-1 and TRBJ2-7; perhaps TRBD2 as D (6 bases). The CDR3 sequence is CASSRGDSYEQYF. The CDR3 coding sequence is TGTGCCAGCAGCCGGGGGGACTCCTACGAGCAGTACTTC.